This T cell receptor beta chain was recorded in a study of T cell responses to AZD1222 COVID-19 vaccine. Generated by immunoSEQ multiplex PCR, the TCRdb table keeps only in-frame clones and is missing some. The table records around 200,000 clones, about 90% of them present only once. This clone was observed a handful of times. Germline V gene lookup returns CDR1 MRHNA and CDR2 SNTAGT. V lost 2 bases to trimming and J lost 4 bases; unmatched junction nucleotides: 9. The CDR3 has 16 amino acids. The V call is TRBV6-4, the J call TRBJ2-3; 7 nucleotides match TRBD2. Sample: peripheral blood, taken on day 0 of AZD1222 vaccination. This receptor was taken from an adult in good health. Written as DNA, the CDR3 is TGTGCCAGCAGTGACGGCGGCGGGAGCGGGTCAGATACGCAGTATTTT. It codes for CASSDGGGSGSDTQYF.